Sequencing of this T cell receptor beta chain was carried out in a study of blood T cell repertoires in COVID-19. V lost 5 bases and J lost 9, with 17 bases in between. The CDR3 contains 15 residues. Germline V gene sequence: CDR1 MDHEN, CDR2 SYDVKM. Assay: immunoSEQ multiplex PCR; the TCRdb copy retains only in-frame clones and omits some. The sample holds fewer than 250,000 clones; more than 70% are singletons and the top ten take approximately 2.9%. The TCR was taken from a man aged 50-59 years with active or convalescent COVID-19. The chain combines TRBV28 with TRBJ1-6, with no clear D. Source material: peripheral blood. This CDR3 reads CASSDSTGSASPLHF. CDR3 nucleotides: TGTGCCAGCAGTGACTCGACGGGGTCGGCTTCACCCCTCCACTTT.